This entry features one T cell receptor (beta chain) sequence. The data are from a study of blood T cell repertoires in COVID-19. At the level of the study: Italy, Spain and the United States were the sources of the convalescent and acute COVID-19 samples.

CDR1 SGHTS and CDR2 YDEGEE come from the germline V gene. With 7 bases removed from V and 6 bases from J, the gap between germline ends came to 17 bases. The CDR3 runs to 15 residues. Per the original methods: Cell counts per sample came from amplifying reference gene primers. The data were produced by immunoSEQ multiplex PCR, yet TCRdb's version contains in-frame clones alone and is incomplete. That table is the source of V, J and clone size, and D and trimming were worked out from the DNA. The sample consists of about 240,000 clones, roughly 80% of them appearing once. The sequence was obtained from a woman between 18 and 29 years old with acute or convalescent COVID-19. This sequence joins TRBV5-8 and TRBJ1-6, with D perhaps matching TRBD1 (6 bases). Sequencing input: peripheral blood. Written as DNA, the CDR3 is TGTGCCAGCCTCCGTGGACAGAAGACTAATTCACCCCTCCACTTT. Translated: CASLRGQKTNSPLHF.